This TCR beta chain was profiled in a study of Ad26.COV2.S vaccination and SARS-CoV-2 variants. A single count supports this clone. Treatment meaning: 15 to 20 received Ad26.COV2.S at low or high dose, single or two shots; several received placebo; per-sample allocation not given. Sample collection was performed on day 63 after the first vaccine or placebo injection. The CDR3 is 14 residues long. V lost 0 bases to trimming and J lost 4 bases, with 9 bases between them. Germline CDR1 SGHNT, CDR2 YENEEA. Clones were sequenced by immunoSEQ multiplex PCR, and TCRdb holds only the in-frame ones, with some missing. There are roughly 460,000 clones in the sample; around 89% occur only once, and around 1.6% lies in the top ten.

The source of this sequence is a person between 18 and 65 years old who received the Ad26.COV2.S COVID-19 vaccine or a placebo. Sequencing used peripheral blood, obtained in a trial of Ad26.COV2.S vaccine versus placebo. The genes are TRBV11-3 and TRBJ1-1; D call uncertain. The CDR3 sequence is CASSLDGLSTEAFF. The CDR3 DNA reads as TGTGCCAGCAGCTTAGATGGGCTAAGCACTGAAGCTTTCTTT. The full variable domain, with the rest looked up from reference TRBV11-3 and TRBJ1-1, is EAGVVQSPRYKIIEKKQPVAFWCNPISGHNTLYWYLQNLGQGPELLIRYENEEAVDDSQLPKDRFSAERLKGVDSTLKIQPAELGDSAVYLCASSLDGLSTEAFFGQGTRLTVV.